This T cell receptor (beta chain) was sequenced during a study of beta chain features in type 1 diabetes. Investigators reverse transcribed all isolated RNA, so they sequenced expressed TCRB transcripts. Produced via immunoSEQ multiplex PCR; TCRdb's table is partial and in-frame only. The repertoire consists of more than 120,000 clones, with about 10% occurring once and the leading ten covering 1.3%. The germline CDR1 and CDR2 sequences are LNHDA and SQIVND (reference sequence). CDR3 length: 14 amino acids. Trimming removed 6 bases from V and 3 bases from J, with 12 bases in between. The chain carries TRBV19 and TRBJ2-1; possible D gene TRBD2, 6 bases. The sample taken for sequencing was naive CD4+ T cells from blood. The clonotype originates from a man aged 18 to 29 in good health. The CDR3 DNA reads TGTGCCAGTAGGGAGGGAATCGTCTACAATGAGCAGTTCTTC. Its translation is CASREGIVYNEQFF.